These T cell receptor beta chains were read from a single sample in a study of response to subunit inactivated influenza vaccine. TCRdb re-called the RT-PCR reads through MiXCR, storing one row per CDR3 protein. The profile shows around 760,000 distinct CDR3 sequences, roughly 13% of them singletons. Specimen: PBMCs from blood, collected less than 15 days before vaccination. The receptors come from a man aged 50 to 59 who received an inactivated influenza vaccine. Both conserved end residues are part of each CDR3. D genes are given only for firm matches. Clone size is given for some rows only: seen once, a few or many times, or a class if the clone is expanded.

j_call: TRBJ2-1
clone_size: few
d_call: .
v_call: TRBV18
cdr3_aa: CASSLNTLDNEQFF
cdr3_nt: TGTGCCAGCTCACTCAATACATTGGACAATGAGCAGTTCTTC

j_call: TRBJ2-7
clone_size: .
d_call: TRBD2
v_call: TRBV20-1
cdr3_aa: CSARRSGYSYEQYF
cdr3_nt: TGCAGTGCTAGGCGTAGCGGGTACTCCTACGAGCAGTACTTC

j_call: TRBJ2-1
clone_size: .
d_call: .
v_call: TRBV18
cdr3_aa: CASSPGTPDIRGNEQFF
cdr3_nt: TGTGCCAGCTCACCCGGGACACCTGATATACGGGGGAATGAGCAGTTCTTC

j_call: TRBJ2-5
clone_size: .
d_call: .
v_call: TRBV7-8
cdr3_aa: CASSLGRTQETQYF
cdr3_nt: TGTGCCAGCAGCTTAGGACGGACCCAAGAGACCCAGTACTTC

j_call: TRBJ1-4
clone_size: few
d_call: .
v_call: TRBV6-1
cdr3_aa: CASRDPGKKLFF
cdr3_nt: TGTGCCAGCAGGGACCCAGGGAAAAAACTGTTTTTT

j_call: TRBJ1-1
clone_size: many
d_call: .
v_call: TRBV7-2
cdr3_aa: CASSGRNTEAFF
cdr3_nt: TGTGCCAGCAGCGGAAGGAACACTGAAGCTTTCTTT

j_call: TRBJ2-2
clone_size: few
d_call: .
v_call: TRBV12-3/TRBV12-4
cdr3_aa: CASSRVTRNTGELFF
cdr3_nt: TGTGCCAGCAGTCGGGTAACCAGGAACACCGGGGAGCTGTTTTTT

j_call: TRBJ1-1
clone_size: .
d_call: .
v_call: TRBV3-1
cdr3_aa: CASSQQLRGTEAFF
cdr3_nt: TGTGCCAGCAGCCAACAACTAAGAGGCACTGAAGCTTTCTTT

j_call: TRBJ2-3
clone_size: many
d_call: TRBD2
v_call: TRBV20-1
cdr3_aa: CSADGLAGEGTDTQYF
cdr3_nt: TGCAGTGCTGACGGACTAGCGGGAGAAGGTACAGATACGCAGTATTTT

j_call: TRBJ1-4
clone_size: few
d_call: .
v_call: TRBV4-3
cdr3_aa: CASSPGGKLFF
cdr3_nt: TGCGCCAGCAGCCCAGGCGGAAAACTGTTTTTT

j_call: TRBJ2-7
clone_size: few
d_call: TRBD2
v_call: TRBV27
cdr3_aa: CASSLIGAGVPLEQYF
cdr3_nt: TGTGCCAGCAGTTTAATAGGGGCGGGAGTGCCCCTCGAGCAGTACTTC

j_call: TRBJ2-3
clone_size: many
d_call: .
v_call: TRBV7-8
cdr3_aa: CASSLIPGEDTQYF
cdr3_nt: TGTGCCAGCAGCTTAATCCCAGGGGAAGATACGCAGTATTTT

j_call: TRBJ2-1
clone_size: few
d_call: .
v_call: TRBV6-1
cdr3_aa: CASSEVGGTYNEQFF
cdr3_nt: TGTGCCAGCAGTGAAGTCGGGGGCACCTACAATGAGCAGTTCTTC

j_call: TRBJ2-2
clone_size: few
d_call: TRBD1
v_call: TRBV10-3
cdr3_aa: CATFQGAANTGELFF
cdr3_nt: TGTGCCACCTTCCAGGGGGCGGCGAACACCGGGGAGCTGTTTTTT

j_call: TRBJ2-1
clone_size: few
d_call: .
v_call: TRBV7-9
cdr3_aa: CASSLVLIGEQFF
cdr3_nt: TGTGCCAGCAGCTTAGTTCTCATTGGGGAGCAGTTCTTC

j_call: TRBJ1-1
clone_size: few
d_call: .
v_call: TRBV12-3/TRBV12-4
cdr3_aa: CASSQGWMNTEAFF
cdr3_nt: TGTGCCAGCAGTCAAGGGTGGATGAACACTGAAGCTTTCTTT

j_call: TRBJ1-4
clone_size: few
d_call: TRBD1
v_call: TRBV5-1
cdr3_aa: CASSSWTGATNEKLFF
cdr3_nt: TGCGCCAGCAGCTCCTGGACAGGTGCAACTAATGAAAAACTGTTTTTT

j_call: TRBJ2-5
clone_size: .
d_call: TRBD1
v_call: TRBV15
cdr3_aa: CATSRDRGLRETQYF
cdr3_nt: TGTGCCACCAGCAGGGACAGGGGGTTGAGAGAGACCCAGTACTTC

j_call: TRBJ2-7
clone_size: .
d_call: .
v_call: TRBV6-2/TRBV6-3
cdr3_aa: CATLVEGVPAAEQYF
cdr3_nt: TGTGCCACCCTGGTAGAGGGCGTGCCCGCCGCCGAGCAGTACTTC

j_call: TRBJ1-1
clone_size: .
d_call: .
v_call: TRBV7-9
cdr3_aa: CASYYDTEAFF
cdr3_nt: TGTGCCAGTTATTATGACACTGAAGCTTTCTTT

j_call: TRBJ2-2
clone_size: .
d_call: .
v_call: TRBV7-9
cdr3_aa: CASSPTGLGSGELFF
cdr3_nt: TGTGCCAGCAGCCCCACCGGTCTTGGATCCGGGGAGCTGTTTTTT

j_call: TRBJ2-7
clone_size: many
d_call: TRBD1
v_call: TRBV29-1
cdr3_aa: CSTRDRSSYEQYF
cdr3_nt: TGCAGCACAAGGGACAGGAGCTCCTACGAGCAGTACTTC

j_call: TRBJ1-1
clone_size: .
d_call: .
v_call: TRBV28
cdr3_aa: CASSSWTVNF
cdr3_nt: TGTGCCAGCAGTTCATGGACGGTGAACTTT

j_call: TRBJ2-5
clone_size: few
d_call: TRBD2
v_call: TRBV5-1
cdr3_aa: CASSIGTSGRGEETQYF
cdr3_nt: TGCGCCAGCAGCATCGGGACTAGCGGGAGAGGGGAAGAGACCCAGTACTTC

j_call: TRBJ1-4
clone_size: .
d_call: TRBD1
v_call: TRBV5-6
cdr3_aa: CASSYTGVVGEKLFF
cdr3_nt: TGTGCCAGCAGCTATACAGGGGTGGTCGGAGAAAAACTGTTTTTT

j_call: TRBJ2-5
clone_size: .
d_call: TRBD2
v_call: TRBV28
cdr3_aa: CASSWLAGEETQYF
cdr3_nt: TGTGCCAGCAGTTGGCTAGCGGGGGAAGAGACCCAGTACTTC

j_call: TRBJ2-3
clone_size: few
d_call: .
v_call: TRBV6-2/TRBV6-3
cdr3_aa: CASRPMSGFTDTQYF
cdr3_nt: TGTGCCAGCAGGCCTATGAGCGGATTCACAGATACGCAGTATTTT

j_call: TRBJ2-7
clone_size: few
d_call: .
v_call: TRBV5-5
cdr3_aa: CASSFRTPVYEQYF
cdr3_nt: TGTGCCAGCAGCTTTCGTACTCCTGTCTACGAGCAGTACTTC

j_call: TRBJ2-7
clone_size: few
d_call: TRBD2
v_call: TRBV20-1
cdr3_aa: CSATYPAGVYEQYF
cdr3_nt: TGCAGTGCTACGTACCCAGCGGGAGTGTACGAGCAGTACTTC

j_call: TRBJ2-7
clone_size: .
d_call: TRBD1
v_call: TRBV6-1
cdr3_aa: CASRTWDREYEQYF
cdr3_nt: TGTGCCAGCAGAACCTGGGACAGGGAGTACGAGCAGTACTTC

j_call: TRBJ2-2
clone_size: many
d_call: TRBD2
v_call: TRBV12-3/TRBV12-4
cdr3_aa: CASSLPSGSAVGELFF
cdr3_nt: TGTGCCAGCAGTTTACCTAGCGGGAGTGCGGTTGGGGAGCTGTTTTTT

j_call: TRBJ2-1
clone_size: .
d_call: TRBD1
v_call: TRBV20-1
cdr3_aa: CSAHRGHNEQFF
cdr3_nt: TGCAGTGCCCACAGGGGGCACAACGAGCAGTTCTTC

j_call: TRBJ2-1
clone_size: .
d_call: .
v_call: TRBV21-1
cdr3_aa: CASSNRGHGNEQFF
cdr3_nt: TGTGCCAGCAGCAACAGGGGGCATGGGAATGAGCAGTTCTTC

j_call: TRBJ1-1
clone_size: few
d_call: .
v_call: TRBV7-9
cdr3_aa: CASSLVVGRLNTEAFF
cdr3_nt: TGTGCCAGCAGCCTAGTTGTCGGGCGCCTGAACACTGAAGCTTTCTTT

j_call: TRBJ2-2
clone_size: .
d_call: TRBD1
v_call: TRBV27
cdr3_aa: CASAPGGTGELFF
cdr3_nt: TGTGCCAGCGCCCCAGGGGGAACCGGGGAGCTGTTTTTT

j_call: TRBJ2-1
clone_size: .
d_call: .
v_call: TRBV7-9
cdr3_aa: CASTERGEAPEFF
cdr3_nt: TGTGCCAGCACCGAGAGAGGGGAGGCCCCCGAGTTCTTC

j_call: TRBJ2-3
clone_size: few
d_call: .
v_call: TRBV28
cdr3_aa: CASSPRIALYRGVVPDTQYF
cdr3_nt: TGTGCCAGCAGTCCCCGTATTGCCCTCTATAGGGGGGTGGTTCCAGATACGCAGTATTTT

j_call: TRBJ1-5
clone_size: few
d_call: .
v_call: TRBV6-2/TRBV6-3
cdr3_aa: CASSGQLETRDLIDNQPQHF
cdr3_nt: TGTGCCAGCAGCGGACAATTAGAGACAAGGGACCTTATAGACAATCAGCCCCAGCATTTT

j_call: TRBJ1-2
clone_size: few
d_call: TRBD1
v_call: TRBV11-1
cdr3_aa: CASSHTRAGGNYGYTF
cdr3_nt: TGTGCCAGCAGCCATACCCGGGCAGGGGGCAACTATGGCTACACCTTC

j_call: TRBJ2-5
clone_size: few
d_call: .
v_call: TRBV12-3/TRBV12-4
cdr3_aa: CASSLANGLGGRQETQYF
cdr3_nt: TGTGCCAGCAGTTTAGCGAATGGTCTAGGGGGAAGGCAAGAGACCCAGTACTTC

j_call: TRBJ2-2
clone_size: .
d_call: TRBD1
v_call: TRBV7-9
cdr3_aa: CASRPDRVNTGELFF
cdr3_nt: TGTGCCAGCAGACCGGACAGGGTTAACACCGGGGAGCTGTTTTTT

j_call: TRBJ2-3
clone_size: .
d_call: .
v_call: TRBV24-1
cdr3_aa: CATSDNFLGTDTQYF
cdr3_nt: TGTGCCACCAGTGATAATTTCTTGGGCACAGATACGCAGTATTTT

j_call: TRBJ2-1
clone_size: few
d_call: TRBD2
v_call: TRBV3-1
cdr3_aa: CASSQVGTSYDF
cdr3_nt: TGTGCCAGCAGCCAAGTGGGGACTAGCTACGACTTC

j_call: TRBJ2-7
clone_size: many
d_call: .
v_call: TRBV2
cdr3_aa: CASSLKGREQYF
cdr3_nt: TGTGCCAGCAGCCTAAAAGGGAGAGAGCAGTACTTC

j_call: TRBJ1-2
clone_size: few
d_call: .
v_call: TRBV30
cdr3_aa: CAWRLHRDYGYTF
cdr3_nt: TGTGCCTGGAGACTACACCGAGACTATGGCTACACCTTC

j_call: TRBJ2-7
clone_size: few
d_call: TRBD1
v_call: TRBV10-2
cdr3_aa: CASQMDRDDSYEQYF
cdr3_nt: TGCGCCAGCCAGATGGACAGGGACGACTCCTACGAGCAGTACTTC

j_call: TRBJ2-7
clone_size: .
d_call: .
v_call: TRBV18
cdr3_aa: CASSDRTSSYEQYF
cdr3_nt: TGTGCCAGCTCCGACAGGACTAGCTCCTACGAGCAGTACTTC

j_call: TRBJ1-1
clone_size: few
d_call: .
v_call: TRBV6-2/TRBV6-3
cdr3_aa: CASSYYLSTEAFF
cdr3_nt: TGTGCCAGCAGTTATTACTTATCCACTGAAGCTTTCTTT

j_call: TRBJ1-2
clone_size: .
d_call: .
v_call: TRBV7-2
cdr3_aa: CASSLAGTAHGYTF
cdr3_nt: TGTGCCAGCAGCTTAGCGGGCACCGCGCATGGCTACACCTTC

j_call: TRBJ2-1
clone_size: .
d_call: TRBD2
v_call: TRBV4-2
cdr3_aa: CASSFTSGDFNEQFF
cdr3_nt: TGTGCCAGCAGCTTTACTAGCGGGGACTTCAATGAGCAGTTCTTC

j_call: TRBJ1-2
clone_size: few
d_call: .
v_call: TRBV12-3/TRBV12-4
cdr3_aa: CASSLAGADYGYTF
cdr3_nt: TGTGCCAGCAGTTTAGCGGGGGCAGACTATGGCTACACCTTC

j_call: TRBJ2-7
clone_size: .
d_call: .
v_call: TRBV5-5
cdr3_aa: CASSLAGQVEQYF
cdr3_nt: TGTGCCAGCAGTCTGGCGGGGCAGGTAGAGCAGTACTTC

j_call: TRBJ1-1
clone_size: many
d_call: .
v_call: TRBV30
cdr3_aa: CAWSRGGNTEAFF
cdr3_nt: TGTGCCTGGAGTAGGGGTGGGAACACTGAAGCTTTCTTT

j_call: TRBJ2-3
clone_size: .
d_call: .
v_call: TRBV20-1
cdr3_aa: CSARDLGPGTHLQTGTDTQYF
cdr3_nt: TGCAGTGCTAGAGATCTCGGACCGGGAACTCACCTTCAAACTGGCACAGATACGCAGTATTTT

j_call: TRBJ2-1
clone_size: many
d_call: .
v_call: TRBV29-1
cdr3_aa: CSVNSGYSYNEQFF
cdr3_nt: TGCAGCGTAAACAGCGGATATTCCTACAATGAGCAGTTCTTC